This TCR beta chain is drawn from a study of blood T cells in healthy people across ages. General observations from the study: Unsorted PBMC input precluded a conclusive naive versus antigen-experienced comparison. Naive CD4+ cell counts and diversity both ran higher in long-lived than in aged donors.

Germline V lookup: CDR1 SGHAT, CDR2 FQNNGV. V was pared by 3 bases and J by 3 bases, with 3 bases of the junction left unmatched. CDR3 length equals 16 residues. In terms of origin and age, donors were healthy Caucasian individuals from Russia aged 6 to 90. Per sample, no less than 5 micrograms of total RNA were extracted. Concerning this clonotype: The antigen is undetermined.

The use of a sample-barcoded 5' primer and a J-beta primer mix characterized a second PCR of about 7 to 12 cycles. TCRdb reanalysed the 5' RACE reads using MiXCR and keeps one entry per CDR3 protein. The table records 1.8 million or so distinct CDR3 sequences, around 42% of them present only once. The chain combines TRBV11-2 with TRBJ2-3; 13 bases fit TRBD2. The receptor was isolated from a human donor in good health. The sequenced sample was blood. The CDR3 region is CASSLGTSGETDTQYF. CDR3 in DNA: TGTGCCAGCAGCTTGGGGACTAGCGGGGAAACAGATACGCAGTATTTT.